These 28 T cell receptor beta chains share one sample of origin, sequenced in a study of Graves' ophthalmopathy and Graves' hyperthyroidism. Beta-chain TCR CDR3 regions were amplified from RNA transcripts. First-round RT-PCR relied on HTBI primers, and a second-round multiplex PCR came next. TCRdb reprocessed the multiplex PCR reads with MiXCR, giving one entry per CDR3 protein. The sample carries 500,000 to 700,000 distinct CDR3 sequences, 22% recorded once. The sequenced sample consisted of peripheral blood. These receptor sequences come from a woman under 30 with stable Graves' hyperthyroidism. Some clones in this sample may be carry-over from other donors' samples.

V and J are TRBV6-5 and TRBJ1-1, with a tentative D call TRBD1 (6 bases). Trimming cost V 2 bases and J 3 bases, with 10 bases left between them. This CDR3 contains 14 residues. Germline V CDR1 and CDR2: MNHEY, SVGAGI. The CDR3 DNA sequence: TGTGCCAGCAGTTACGGGACACTCTACACTGAAGCTTTCTTT. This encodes CASSYGTLYTEAFF.

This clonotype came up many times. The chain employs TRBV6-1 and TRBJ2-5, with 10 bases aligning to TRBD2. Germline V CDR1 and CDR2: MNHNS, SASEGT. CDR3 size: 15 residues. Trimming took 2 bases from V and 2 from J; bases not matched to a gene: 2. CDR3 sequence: CASSEQTSGQETQYF. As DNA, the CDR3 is TGTGCCAGCAGTGAACAGACTAGCGGGCAAGAGACCCAGTACTTC.

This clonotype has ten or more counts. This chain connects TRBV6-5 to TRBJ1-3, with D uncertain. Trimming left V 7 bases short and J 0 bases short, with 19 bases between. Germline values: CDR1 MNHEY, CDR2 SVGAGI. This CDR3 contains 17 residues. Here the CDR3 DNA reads TGTGCCAGCACTTATAGGTTCACGGAGACCTCTGGAAACACCATATATTTT. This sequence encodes CASTYRFTETSGNTIYF.

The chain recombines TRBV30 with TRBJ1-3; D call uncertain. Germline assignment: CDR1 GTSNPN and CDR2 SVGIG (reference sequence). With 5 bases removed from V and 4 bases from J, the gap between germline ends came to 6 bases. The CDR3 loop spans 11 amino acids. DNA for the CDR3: TGTGCCTGGGGAATAGGAAACACCATATATTTT. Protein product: CAWGIGNTIYF.

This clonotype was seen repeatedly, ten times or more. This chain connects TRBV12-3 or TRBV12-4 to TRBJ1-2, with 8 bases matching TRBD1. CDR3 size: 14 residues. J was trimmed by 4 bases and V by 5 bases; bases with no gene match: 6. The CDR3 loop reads CASSPGQGVYGYTF. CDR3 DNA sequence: TGTGCCAGCAGTCCCGGACAGGGTGTCTATGGCTACACCTTC.

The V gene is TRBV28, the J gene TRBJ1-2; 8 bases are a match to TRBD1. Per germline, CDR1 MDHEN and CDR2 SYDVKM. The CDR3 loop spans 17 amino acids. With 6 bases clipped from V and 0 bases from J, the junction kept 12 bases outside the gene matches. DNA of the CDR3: TGTGCCAGCAGCCTCCGGGACAGGCGGACCCCTAACTATGGCTACACCTTC. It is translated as CASSLRDRRTPNYGYTF.

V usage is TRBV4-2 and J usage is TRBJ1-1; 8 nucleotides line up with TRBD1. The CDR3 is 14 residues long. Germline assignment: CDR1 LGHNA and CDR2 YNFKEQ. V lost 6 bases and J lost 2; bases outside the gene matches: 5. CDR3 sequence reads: CASRIQGGNTEAFF. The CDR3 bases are TGTGCCAGCAGAATACAGGGGGGCAACACTGAAGCTTTCTTT.

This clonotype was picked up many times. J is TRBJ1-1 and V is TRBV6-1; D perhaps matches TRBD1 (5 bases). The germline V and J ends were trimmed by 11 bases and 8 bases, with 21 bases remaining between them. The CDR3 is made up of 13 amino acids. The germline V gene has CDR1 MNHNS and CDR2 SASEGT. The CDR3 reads CAAWEVGPIEAFF. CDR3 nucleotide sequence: TGTGCCGCGTGGGAGGTGGGACCTATAGAAGCTTTCTTT.

CDR3 DNA: TGTGCCAGCAGCCCAGGGGAGGGCTTGCGGGGCTACACCTTC. The encoded protein is CASSPGEGLRGYTF. The chain links TRBV12-3 or TRBV12-4 to TRBJ1-2; TRBD1 might be the D (6 bases). Trimming removed 6 bases at V and 8 bases at J, with 19 bases between. The CDR3 contains 14 residues.

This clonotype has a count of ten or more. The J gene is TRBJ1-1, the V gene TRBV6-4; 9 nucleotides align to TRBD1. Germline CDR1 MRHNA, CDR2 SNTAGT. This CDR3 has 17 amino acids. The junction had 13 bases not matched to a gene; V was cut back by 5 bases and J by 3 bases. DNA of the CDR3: TGTGCCAGCAGTAACAGGGGGCACTCCGAGTCGTACACTGAAGCTTTCTTT. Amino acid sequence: CASSNRGHSESYTEAFF.

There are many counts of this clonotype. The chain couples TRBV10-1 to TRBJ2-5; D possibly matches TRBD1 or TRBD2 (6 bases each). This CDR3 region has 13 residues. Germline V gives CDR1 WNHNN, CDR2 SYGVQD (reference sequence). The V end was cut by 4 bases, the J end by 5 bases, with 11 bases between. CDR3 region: CASSGQAGETQYF. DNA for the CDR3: TGCGCCAGCAGTGGACAGGCGGGGGAGACCCAGTACTTC.

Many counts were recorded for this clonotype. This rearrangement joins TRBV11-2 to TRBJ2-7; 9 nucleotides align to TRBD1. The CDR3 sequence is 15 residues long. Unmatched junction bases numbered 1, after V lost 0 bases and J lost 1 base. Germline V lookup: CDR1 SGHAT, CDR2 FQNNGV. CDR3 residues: CASSLEDRGSYEQYF. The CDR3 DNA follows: TGTGCCAGCAGCTTAGAGGACAGGGGATCCTACGAGCAGTACTTC.

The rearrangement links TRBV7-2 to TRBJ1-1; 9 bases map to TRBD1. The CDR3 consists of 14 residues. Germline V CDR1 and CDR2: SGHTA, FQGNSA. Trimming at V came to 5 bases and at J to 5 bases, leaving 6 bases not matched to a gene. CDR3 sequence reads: CASSPDRGWTEAFF. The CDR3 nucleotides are TGTGCCAGCAGCCCGGACAGGGGATGGACTGAAGCTTTCTTT.

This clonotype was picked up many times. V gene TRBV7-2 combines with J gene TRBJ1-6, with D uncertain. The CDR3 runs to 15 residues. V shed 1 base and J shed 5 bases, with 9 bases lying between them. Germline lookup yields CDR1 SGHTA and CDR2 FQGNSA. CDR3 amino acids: CASSLERAHNSPLHF. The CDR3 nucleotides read TGTGCCAGCAGCTTAGAGCGGGCCCATAATTCACCCCTCCACTTT.

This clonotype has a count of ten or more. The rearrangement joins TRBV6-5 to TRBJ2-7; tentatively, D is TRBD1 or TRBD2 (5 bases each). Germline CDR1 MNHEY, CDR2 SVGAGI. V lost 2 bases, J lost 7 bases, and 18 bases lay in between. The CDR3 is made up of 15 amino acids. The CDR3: CASSYRRQGGWEQYF. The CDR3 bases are TGTGCCAGCAGTTACAGGAGGCAGGGTGGATGGGAGCAGTACTTC.

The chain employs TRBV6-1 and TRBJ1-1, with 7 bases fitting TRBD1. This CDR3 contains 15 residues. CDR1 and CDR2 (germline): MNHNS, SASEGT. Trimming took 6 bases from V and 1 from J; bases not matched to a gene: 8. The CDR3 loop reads CASRRDGTANTEAFF. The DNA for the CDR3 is TGTGCCAGCAGGAGAGACGGGACAGCGAACACTGAAGCTTTCTTT.

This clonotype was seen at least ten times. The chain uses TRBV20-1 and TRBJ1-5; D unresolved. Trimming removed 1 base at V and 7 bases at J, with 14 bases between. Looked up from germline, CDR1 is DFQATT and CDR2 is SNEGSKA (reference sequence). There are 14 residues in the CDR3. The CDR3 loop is CSARGTSGRQPQHF. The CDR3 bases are TGCAGTGCTAGAGGGACCTCCGGGCGCCAGCCCCAGCATTTT.

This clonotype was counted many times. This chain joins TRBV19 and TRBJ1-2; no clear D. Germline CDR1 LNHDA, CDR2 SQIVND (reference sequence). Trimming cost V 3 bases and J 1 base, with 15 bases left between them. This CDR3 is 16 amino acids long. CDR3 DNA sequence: TGTGCCAGTAGTATTCATGCAGCCTCAAATAACTATGGCTACACCTTC. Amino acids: CASSIHAASNNYGYTF.

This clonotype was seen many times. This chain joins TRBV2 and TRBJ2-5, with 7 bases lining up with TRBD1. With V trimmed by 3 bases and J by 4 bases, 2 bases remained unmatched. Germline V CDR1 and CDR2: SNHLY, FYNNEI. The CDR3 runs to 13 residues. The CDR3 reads CASSDRDRETQYF. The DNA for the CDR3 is TGTGCCAGCAGTGACCGGGACAGAGAGACCCAGTACTTC.

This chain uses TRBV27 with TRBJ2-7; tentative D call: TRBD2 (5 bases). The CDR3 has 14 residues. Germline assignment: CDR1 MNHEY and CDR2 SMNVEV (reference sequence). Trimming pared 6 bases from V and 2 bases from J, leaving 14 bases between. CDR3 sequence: CASRIAPGTYEQYF. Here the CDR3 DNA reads TGTGCCAGCAGAATAGCGCCCGGGACCTACGAGCAGTACTTC.

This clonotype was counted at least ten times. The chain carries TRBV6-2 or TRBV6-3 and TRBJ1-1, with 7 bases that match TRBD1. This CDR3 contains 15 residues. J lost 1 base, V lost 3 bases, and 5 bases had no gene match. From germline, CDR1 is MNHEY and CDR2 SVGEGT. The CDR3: CASSYTGQQNTEAFF. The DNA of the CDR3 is TGTGCCAGCAGTTATACGGGACAGCAGAACACTGAAGCTTTCTTT.

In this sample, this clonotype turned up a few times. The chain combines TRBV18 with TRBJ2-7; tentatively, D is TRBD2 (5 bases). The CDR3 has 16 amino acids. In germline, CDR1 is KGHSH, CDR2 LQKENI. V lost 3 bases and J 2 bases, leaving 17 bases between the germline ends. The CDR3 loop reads CASSPRGGVNTYEQYF. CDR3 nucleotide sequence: TGTGCCAGCTCACCCCGTGGAGGAGTAAATACCTACGAGCAGTACTTC.

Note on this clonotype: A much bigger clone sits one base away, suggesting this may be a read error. CDR3 nucleotide sequence: TGCAGTGCTAGAGCGGCAGGGGGCCGACGGACTGAATCTTTCTTT. As protein: CSARAAGGRRTESFF. The chain is built from TRBV20-1 and TRBJ1-1; 8 bases map to TRBD1. Germline CDR1 and CDR2: DFQATT and SNEGSKA (reference sequence). The CDR3 length is 15 residues.

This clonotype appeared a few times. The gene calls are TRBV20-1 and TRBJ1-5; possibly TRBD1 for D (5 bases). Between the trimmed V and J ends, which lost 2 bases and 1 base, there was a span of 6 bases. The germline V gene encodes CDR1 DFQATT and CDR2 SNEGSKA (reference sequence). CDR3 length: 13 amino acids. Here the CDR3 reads CSARWDSNQPQHF. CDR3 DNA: TGCAGTGCTAGATGGGACAGCAATCAGCCCCAGCATTTT.

CDR3: CASSQGLRDFTEAFF. The CDR3 DNA is TGCGCCAGCAGCCAAGGTCTTAGAGATTTCACTGAAGCTTTCTTT. The chain recombines TRBV4-1 with TRBJ1-1; no clear D gene. In germline, CDR1 is MGHRA, CDR2 YSYEKL. Trimming removed 1 base from V and 4 bases from J, with 13 bases in between. The CDR3 length is 15 residues.

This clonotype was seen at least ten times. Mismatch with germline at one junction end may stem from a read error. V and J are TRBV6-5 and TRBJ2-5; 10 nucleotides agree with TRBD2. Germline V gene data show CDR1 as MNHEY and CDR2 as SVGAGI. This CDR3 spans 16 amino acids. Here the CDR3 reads CASTYGASGGRETQYF. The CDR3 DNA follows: TGTGCCAGCACTTACGGGGCTAGCGGGGGACGAGAGACCCAGTACTTC.

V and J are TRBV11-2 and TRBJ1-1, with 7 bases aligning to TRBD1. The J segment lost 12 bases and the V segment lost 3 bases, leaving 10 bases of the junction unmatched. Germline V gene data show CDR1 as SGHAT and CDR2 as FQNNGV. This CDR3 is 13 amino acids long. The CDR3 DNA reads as TGTGCCAGCAGCTTCGACAGGGAACGTGGGTCTTTCTTT. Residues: CASSFDRERGSFF.

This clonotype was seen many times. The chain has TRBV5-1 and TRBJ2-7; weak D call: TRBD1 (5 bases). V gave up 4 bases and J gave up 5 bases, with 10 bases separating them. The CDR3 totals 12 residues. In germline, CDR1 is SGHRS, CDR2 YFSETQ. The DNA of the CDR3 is TGCGCCAGCAGCCCAGGGATCAACGAGCAGTACTTC. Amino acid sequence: CASSPGINEQYF.